The TCR beta chain under discussion was sequenced for a study of cytomegalovirus exposure and HLA in healthy donors. As for the study in general: The early release's HLA-typed donors yielded 70 million to 85 million unique TCRs.

PCR was performed using 60 Vbeta and 13 Jbeta primers. Method: immunoSEQ multiplex PCR; TCRdb's copy keeps in-frame clones and lacks some. In the table there are some 170,000 clones, about four fifths of which are singletons. Note on this clone: The antigen is undetermined.

V was clipped by 3 bases and J by 2 bases, with 9 bases between them. CDR1 is SQVTM, CDR2 ANQGSEA, per germline. This CDR3 contains 13 residues. Study-wide points: Cytomegalovirus association was assigned to about 150 TCR beta chains. Per a prior analysis, the majority of TCR beta V segments were productive roughly 87% or roughly 30% of the time.

Sequenced sample: PBMCs. The sequence was collected from a woman between 25 and 40 years old in good health and CMV-seropositive. The chain carries TRBV29-1 and TRBJ2-3; TRBD1 is a possible D gene (6 bases). The CDR3 sequence is CSVEGAITDTQYF. As DNA, the CDR3 is TGCAGCGTTGAGGGGGCAATCACAGATACGCAGTATTTT.